The 4 T cell receptor beta chains in this list originate from one sample, sequenced in a study of a mutant IDH1 vaccine in newly diagnosed glioma. No cognate antigen is known for these TCRs. Libraries were prepared by immunoSEQ multiplex PCR; TCRdb keeps only in-frame clonotypes and omits some of them. The table records 30,000 to 35,000 clones, roughly 80% of them present only once. Described time point: week 5, during vaccination. Vaccination comprised doses that each held 300 ug of mutant IDH1 20-mer peptide, plus topical imiquimod. The starting material was PBMCs, obtained from a glioma patient whose treatment included an IDH1 peptide vaccine. Receptors originate from a man under 40 with glioma.

V gene TRBV25-1 combines with J gene TRBJ2-5, with 15 bases lining up with TRBD2. The trim removed 4 bases at V and 5 bases at J, leaving 11 bases unmatched. The CDR3 runs 18 residues. The germline gives CDR1 MGHDK, CDR2 SYGVNS. CDR3 sequence: CASSATPGLAGGRETQYF. CDR3 DNA: TGTGCCAGCAGTGCTACACCGGGACTAGCGGGGGGCAGGGAGACCCAGTACTTC.

V and J are TRBV5-5 and TRBJ2-2; tentatively, D is TRBD2 (5 bases). Trimming removed 4 bases at V and 3 bases at J, with 10 bases between. This CDR3 contains 14 residues. Germline CDR1 SGHKS, CDR2 YYEKEE (reference sequence). CDR3 in DNA: TGTGCCAGCAGCCGAGGGCAGGACACCGGGGAGCTGTTTTTT. It yields the protein CASSRGQDTGELFF.

The V call is TRBV5-6, the J call TRBJ1-2; 9 nucleotides line up with TRBD1. The CDR3 is 15 amino acids. Germline CDR1 SGHDT, CDR2 YYEEEE. The V and J ends lost 0 bases and 4 bases, in that order; junction bases with no gene match: 4. CDR3 amino acids: CASSLAGQGGYGYTF. The CDR3 DNA follows: TGTGCCAGCAGCTTGGCGGGACAGGGTGGCTATGGCTACACCTTC.

The gene calls are TRBV2 and TRBJ2-3; 11 nucleotides align to TRBD2. J lost 5 bases, V lost 5 bases, and 6 bases had no gene match. Looked up from germline, CDR1 is SNHLY and CDR2 is FYNNEI. The CDR3 length is 15 residues. In nucleotides, the CDR3 is TGTGCCAGCAGTTCGACTAGCGGGGTAGGAGATACGCAGTATTTT. It is translated as CASSSTSGVGDTQYF.